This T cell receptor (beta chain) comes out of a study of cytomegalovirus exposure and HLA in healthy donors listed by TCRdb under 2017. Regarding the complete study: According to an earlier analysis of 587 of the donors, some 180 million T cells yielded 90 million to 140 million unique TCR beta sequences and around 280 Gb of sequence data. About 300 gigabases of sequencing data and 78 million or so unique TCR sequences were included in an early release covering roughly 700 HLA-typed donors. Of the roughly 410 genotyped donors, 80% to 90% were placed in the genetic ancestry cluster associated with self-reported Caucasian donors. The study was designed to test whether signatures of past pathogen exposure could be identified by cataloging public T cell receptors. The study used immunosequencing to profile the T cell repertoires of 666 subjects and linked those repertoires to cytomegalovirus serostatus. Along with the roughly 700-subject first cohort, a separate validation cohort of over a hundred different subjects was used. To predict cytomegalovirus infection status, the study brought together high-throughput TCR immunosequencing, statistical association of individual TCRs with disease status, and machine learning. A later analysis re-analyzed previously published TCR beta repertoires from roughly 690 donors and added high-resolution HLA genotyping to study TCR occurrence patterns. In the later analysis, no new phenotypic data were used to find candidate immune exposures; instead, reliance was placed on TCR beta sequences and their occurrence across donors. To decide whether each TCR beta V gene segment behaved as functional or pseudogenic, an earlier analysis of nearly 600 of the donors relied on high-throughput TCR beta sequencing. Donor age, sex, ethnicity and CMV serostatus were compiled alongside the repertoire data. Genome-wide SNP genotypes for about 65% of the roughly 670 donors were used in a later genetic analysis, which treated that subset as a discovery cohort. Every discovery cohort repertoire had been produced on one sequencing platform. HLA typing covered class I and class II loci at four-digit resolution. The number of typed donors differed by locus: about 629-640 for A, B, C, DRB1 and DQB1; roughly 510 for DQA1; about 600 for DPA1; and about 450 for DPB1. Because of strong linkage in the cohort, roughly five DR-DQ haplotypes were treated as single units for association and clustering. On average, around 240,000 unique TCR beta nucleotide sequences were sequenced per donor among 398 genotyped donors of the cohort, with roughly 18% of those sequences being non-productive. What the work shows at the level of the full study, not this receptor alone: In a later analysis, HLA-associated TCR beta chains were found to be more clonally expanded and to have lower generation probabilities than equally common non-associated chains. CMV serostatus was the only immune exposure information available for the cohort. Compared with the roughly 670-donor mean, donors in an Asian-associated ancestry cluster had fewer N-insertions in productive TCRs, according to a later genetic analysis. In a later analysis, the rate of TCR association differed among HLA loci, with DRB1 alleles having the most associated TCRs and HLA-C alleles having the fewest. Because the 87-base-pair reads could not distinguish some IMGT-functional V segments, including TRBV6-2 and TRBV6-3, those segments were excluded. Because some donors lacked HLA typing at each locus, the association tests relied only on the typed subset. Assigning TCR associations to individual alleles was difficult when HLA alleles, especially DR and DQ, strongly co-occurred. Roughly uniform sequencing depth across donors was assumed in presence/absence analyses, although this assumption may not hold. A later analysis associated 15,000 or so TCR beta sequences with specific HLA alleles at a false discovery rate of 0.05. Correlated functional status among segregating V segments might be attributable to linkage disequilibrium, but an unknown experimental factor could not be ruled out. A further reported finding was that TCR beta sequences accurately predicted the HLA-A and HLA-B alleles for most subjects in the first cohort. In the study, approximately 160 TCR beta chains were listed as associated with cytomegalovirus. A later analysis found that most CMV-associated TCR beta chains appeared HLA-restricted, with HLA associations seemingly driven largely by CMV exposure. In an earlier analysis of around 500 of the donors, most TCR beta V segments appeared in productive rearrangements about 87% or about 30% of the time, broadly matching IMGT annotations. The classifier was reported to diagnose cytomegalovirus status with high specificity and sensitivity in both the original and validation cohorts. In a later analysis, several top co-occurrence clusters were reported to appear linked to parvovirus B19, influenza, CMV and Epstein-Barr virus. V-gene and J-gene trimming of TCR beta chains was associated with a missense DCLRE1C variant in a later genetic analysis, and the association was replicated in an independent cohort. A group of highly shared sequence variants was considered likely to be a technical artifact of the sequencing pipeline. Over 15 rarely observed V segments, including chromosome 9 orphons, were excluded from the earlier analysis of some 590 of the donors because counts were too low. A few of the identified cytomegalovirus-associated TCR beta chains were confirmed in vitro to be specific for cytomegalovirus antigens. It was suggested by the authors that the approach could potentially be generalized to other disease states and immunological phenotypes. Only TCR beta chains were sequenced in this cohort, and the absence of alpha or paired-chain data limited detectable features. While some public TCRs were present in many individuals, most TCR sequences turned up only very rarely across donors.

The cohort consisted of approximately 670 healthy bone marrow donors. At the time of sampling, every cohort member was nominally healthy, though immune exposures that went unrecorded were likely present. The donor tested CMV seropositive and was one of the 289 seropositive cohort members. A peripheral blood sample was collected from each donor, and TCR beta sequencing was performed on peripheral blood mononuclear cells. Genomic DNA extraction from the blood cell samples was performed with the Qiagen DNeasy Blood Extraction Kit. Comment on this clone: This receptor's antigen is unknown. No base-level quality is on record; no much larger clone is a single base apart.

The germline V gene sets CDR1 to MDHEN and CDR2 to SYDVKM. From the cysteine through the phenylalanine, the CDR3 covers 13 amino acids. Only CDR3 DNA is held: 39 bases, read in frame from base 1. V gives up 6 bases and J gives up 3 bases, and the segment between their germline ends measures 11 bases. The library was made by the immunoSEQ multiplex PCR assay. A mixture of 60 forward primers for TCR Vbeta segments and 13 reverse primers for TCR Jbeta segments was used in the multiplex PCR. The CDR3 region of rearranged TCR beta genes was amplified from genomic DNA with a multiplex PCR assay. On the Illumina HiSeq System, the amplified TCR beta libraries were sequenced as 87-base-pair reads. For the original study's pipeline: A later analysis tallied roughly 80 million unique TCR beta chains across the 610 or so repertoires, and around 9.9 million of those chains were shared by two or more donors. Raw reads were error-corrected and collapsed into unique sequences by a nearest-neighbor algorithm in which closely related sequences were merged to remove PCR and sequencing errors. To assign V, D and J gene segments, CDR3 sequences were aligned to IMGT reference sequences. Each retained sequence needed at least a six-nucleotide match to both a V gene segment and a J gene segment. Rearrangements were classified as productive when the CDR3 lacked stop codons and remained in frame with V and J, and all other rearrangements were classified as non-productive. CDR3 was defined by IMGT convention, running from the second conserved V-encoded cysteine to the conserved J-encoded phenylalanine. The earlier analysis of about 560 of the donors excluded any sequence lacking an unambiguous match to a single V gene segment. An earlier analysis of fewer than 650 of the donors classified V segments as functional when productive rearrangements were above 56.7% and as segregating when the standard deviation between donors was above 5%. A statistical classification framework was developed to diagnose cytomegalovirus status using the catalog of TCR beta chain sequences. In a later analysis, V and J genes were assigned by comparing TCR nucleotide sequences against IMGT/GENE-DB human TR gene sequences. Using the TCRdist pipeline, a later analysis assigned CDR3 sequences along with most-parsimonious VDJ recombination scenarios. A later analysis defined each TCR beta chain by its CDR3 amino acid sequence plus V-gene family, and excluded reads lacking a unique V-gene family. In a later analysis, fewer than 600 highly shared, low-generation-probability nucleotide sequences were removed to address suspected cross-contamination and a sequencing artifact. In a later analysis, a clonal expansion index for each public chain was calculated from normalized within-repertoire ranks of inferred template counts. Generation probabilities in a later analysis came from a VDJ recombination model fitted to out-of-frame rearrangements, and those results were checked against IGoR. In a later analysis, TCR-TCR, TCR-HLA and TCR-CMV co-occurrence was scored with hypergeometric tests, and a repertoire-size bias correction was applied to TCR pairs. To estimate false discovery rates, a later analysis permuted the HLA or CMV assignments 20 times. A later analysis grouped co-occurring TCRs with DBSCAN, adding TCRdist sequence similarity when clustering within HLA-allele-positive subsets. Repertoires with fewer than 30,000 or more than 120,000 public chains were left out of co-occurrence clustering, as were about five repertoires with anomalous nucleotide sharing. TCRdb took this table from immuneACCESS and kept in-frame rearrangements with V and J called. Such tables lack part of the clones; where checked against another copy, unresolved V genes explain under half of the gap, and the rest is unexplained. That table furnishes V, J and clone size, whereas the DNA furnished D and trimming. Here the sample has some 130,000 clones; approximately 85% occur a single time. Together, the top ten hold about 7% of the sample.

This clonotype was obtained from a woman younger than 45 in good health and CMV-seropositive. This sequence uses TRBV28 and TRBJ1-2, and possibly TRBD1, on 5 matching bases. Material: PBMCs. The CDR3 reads CASSLAGDYGYTF. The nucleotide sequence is TGTGCCAGCAGCCTAGCGGGGGACTATGGCTACACCTTC.